This T cell receptor beta chain came from a study of post-analysis software for immune sequencing data (dated by TCRdb to between 2014 and 2017). Some background on the complete study: Disease courses on record covered relapsing-remitting, secondary progressive and progressive-relapsing multiple sclerosis, though some patients had no subtype annotation. The patient repertoires were set against about 12 previously published healthy control repertoires from donors whose ages ranged from roughly 6 to 27 years. A subset of samples was prepared in parallel using single-end sample barcoding, then pooled and co-amplified after Illumina adapter ligation.

To demonstrate the VDJtools post-analysis software, the study profiled TCR beta repertoires from the peripheral blood of about a dozen young patients with multiple sclerosis. The patients with multiple sclerosis were children and adolescents between about 6 and 17 years of age. CDR1 and CDR2 are drawn from the germline V gene: MGHRA, YSYEKL. The CDR3 runs 15 amino acids, cysteine and phenylalanine included. Only the CDR3 DNA stays, 45 bases, in frame from base 1. Cut back by 4 bases and 5 bases, the V and J ends lie 17 bases apart. Receptors were amplified or captured by PCR. The instrument given in TCRdb is Illumina HiSeq 2500. To reduce PCR and sequencing biases, unique molecular identifiers were built into the TCR beta cDNA libraries. Per 1 to 10 million input T cells, 500,000 or so cDNA molecules were obtained, such that each molecule approximated one T cell. The patient libraries were prepared and sequenced using the same protocol as the earlier healthy control dataset. Samples belonging to the same batch were prepared together, multiplexed and sequenced on a shared HiSeq lane. Regarding the original processing steps: MIGEC handled the raw barcoded reads, throwing out single-read molecular identifier groups before consensus assembly and CDR3 extraction. VDJtools was used for post-analysis of the clonotype tables, with diversity normalized by down-sampling every dataset to the smallest sample size. Repertoire overlap clustering matched CDR3 amino acid but not nucleotide sequences to correct batch-related cross-sample contamination. TCRdb passed the public sequencing reads through fastp at Q25 and MiXCR, retaining productive beta sequences. Rows merge per CDR3 protein into single entries with the most common DNA and genes. In this record, the V and J calls reflect TCRdb's handling and not the investigators' own analysis. In all, the sample holds hundreds of thousands of distinct CDR3 sequences, and about 44% of those were seen once. The ten most abundant clones make up roughly 1.8% of the sample.

To note about this clonotype: The specificity of this receptor is unknown. No base quality values were provided; no much bigger clone lies one nucleotide off.

General findings and caveats noted by the study authors: The control group was slightly older than the multiple sclerosis patient group. Compared with controls, multiple sclerosis patients had significantly lower normalized Chao1 diversity, a finding suggesting substantial peripheral T-cell clonal expansion. Strong co-clustering of samples prepared in the same batch was shown by direct clustering with F measure, prompting a batch-effect correction. Significantly higher frequencies in patients than in controls were found for several TRBV segments, including TRBV5-6, TRBV5-1 and TRBV20-1.

Specimen: blood. The sequence was collected from a girl aged 10-17 years with multiple sclerosis. The chain couples TRBV4-1 to TRBJ1-1, and the D gene may be TRBD1, 6 bases matching. The bases are TGCGCCAGCAGCCCCGAGGGGCAGGGGTTGACTGAAGCTTTCTTT. This is translated as CASSPEGQGLTEAFF.